Listed below are T cell receptor beta chains from one sample, sequenced in a study of T-cell reconstitution after alpha-beta-depleted transplantation in children. MiXCR, applied by TCRdb to the PCR reads, yields one record per CDR3 protein. The table shows nearly 400,000 distinct CDR3 sequences, with about a fifth occurring only once. The sequences come from PBMCs from the stem cell graft donor, collected from the stem cell graft. These receptors came from a human donor who donated a stem cell graft to a child with acute myeloid leukemia. Each CDR3 is given with its conserved first and last residue. A D gene is named only where the DNA matches it firmly. A row's size may be missing; if present it is once, few, many or a size class.

v_call	d_call	clone_size	j_call	cdr3_aa	cdr3_nt
TRBV5-5	-	-	TRBJ2-1	CASSPVSGNEQFF	TGTGCCAGCAGCCCCGTGTCGGGTAATGAGCAGTTCTTC
TRBV6-1	-	few	TRBJ1-1	CASSEEEGARTEAFF	TGTGCCAGCAGTGAAGAAGAAGGGGCGAGGACTGAAGCTTTCTTT
TRBV3-1	TRBD1	few	TRBJ2-1	CASSYLWTGENYNEQFF	TGTGCCAGCAGCTACCTGTGGACAGGGGAAAACTACAATGAGCAGTTCTTC
TRBV29-1	TRBD1	many	TRBJ2-7	CSVVDRGSSYEQYF	TGCAGCGTTGTGGACAGGGGTAGCTCCTACGAGCAGTACTTC
TRBV4-2	-	-	TRBJ2-1	CASSQDFYNEQFF	TGTGCCAGCAGCCAAGACTTCTACAATGAGCAGTTCTTC
TRBV7-2	TRBD2	-	TRBJ2-1	CASSLSGSGFNEQFF	TGTGCCAGCAGCTTAAGCGGGAGCGGGTTCAATGAGCAGTTCTTC
TRBV29-1	TRBD1	-	TRBJ1-2	CSVGRTGGAYGYTF	TGCAGCGTTGGCAGGACAGGGGGCGCCTATGGCTACACCTTC
TRBV7-3	-	few	TRBJ1-1	CASSEGGGGTFF	TGTGCCAGCAGCGAGGGGGGGGGCGGAACTTTCTTT
TRBV20-1	-	-	TRBJ2-1	CSARKNGGEVNEQFF	TGCAGTGCTAGAAAGAATGGAGGAGAGGTCAATGAGCAGTTCTTC
TRBV2	-	-	TRBJ2-5	CASRAVQETQYF	TGTGCCAGCAGGGCCGTCCAAGAGACCCAGTACTTC
TRBV4-1	TRBD2	-	TRBJ2-1	CASSPTGSGRDEQFF	TGCGCCAGCAGCCCAACGGGGAGCGGGAGAGATGAGCAGTTCTTC
TRBV5-1	TRBD1	-	TRBJ2-2	CASSHGTGRGELFF	TGCGCCAGCAGCCACGGGACAGGACGCGGGGAGCTGTTTTTT
TRBV4-1	-	-	TRBJ2-1	CASSRGGGSFIAYNEQFF	TGCGCCAGCAGCCGGGGTGGCGGGTCTTTTATTGCCTACAATGAGCAGTTCTTC
TRBV4-3	-	few	TRBJ1-6	CASSPVVQASNSPLHF	TGCGCCAGCAGCCCCGTTGTGCAGGCCAGTAATTCACCCCTCCACTTT
TRBV7-9	TRBD1	-	TRBJ2-7	CASSSRTGSTYEQYF	TGTGCCAGCAGCTCCAGGACAGGGAGCACCTACGAGCAGTACTTC
TRBV19	TRBD2	few	TRBJ2-1	CASRGTSGLLSYNEQFF	TGTGCCAGTAGGGGGACTAGCGGCCTCCTCTCCTACAATGAGCAGTTCTTC
TRBV12-3/TRBV12-4	TRBD2	many	TRBJ2-5	CASSLPGLAAETQYF	TGTGCCAGCAGTCTCCCGGGACTAGCAGCAGAGACCCAGTACTTC
TRBV20-1	-	-	TRBJ2-5	CSATTGPIKETQYF	TGCAGTGCTACCACAGGACCCATAAAAGAGACCCAGTACTTC
TRBV12-3/TRBV12-4	-	few	TRBJ1-5	CASSNFPQPQHF	TGTGCCAGCAGTAATTTTCCTCAGCCCCAGCATTTT
TRBV12-3/TRBV12-4	TRBD2	few	TRBJ2-2	CASRGAGVGTGELFF	TGTGCCAGCCGTGGGGCGGGAGTGGGCACCGGGGAGCTGTTTTTT
TRBV6-5	-	many	TRBJ2-7	CASSWGGSYEQYF	TGTGCCAGCAGTTGGGGGGGCAGCTACGAGCAGTACTTC
TRBV5-1	-	-	TRBJ2-3	CASSPQRVGADTQYF	TGCGCCAGCTCCCCCCAGAGGGTTGGCGCAGATACGCAGTATTTT
TRBV9	-	few	TRBJ2-3	CASSVRGLPPDTQYF	TGTGCCAGCAGCGTACGGGGATTACCCCCAGATACGCAGTATTTT
TRBV4-2	TRBD2	-	TRBJ2-1	CASSQEGLAGNEQFF	TGTGCCAGCAGCCAAGAGGGACTAGCCGGTAATGAGCAGTTCTTC
TRBV14	-	-	TRBJ2-1	CASSQDGSRYNEQFF	TGTGCCAGCAGCCAAGATGGGAGTCGATACAATGAGCAGTTCTTC
TRBV27	TRBD2	-	TRBJ2-2	CASSRLAGGTGELFF	TGTGCCAGCAGCCGCCTAGCGGGAGGCACCGGGGAGCTGTTTTTT
TRBV21-1	-	few	TRBJ2-7	CATTGPRTTYEQYF	TGTGCCACCACAGGACCCAGGACCACCTACGAGCAGTACTTC
TRBV20-1	-	-	TRBJ2-1	CSARDPAGAGLYNEQFF	TGCAGTGCTAGAGATCCCGCAGGGGCGGGATTGTACAATGAGCAGTTCTTC
TRBV5-6	TRBD2	-	TRBJ2-1	CASSLGGRERNEQFF	TGTGCCAGCAGCTTGGGTGGGCGGGAGCGTAATGAGCAGTTCTTC
TRBV28	-	-	TRBJ2-7	CASSLWGETYEQYF	TGTGCCAGCAGTTTATGGGGGGAAACCTACGAGCAGTACTTC
TRBV20-1	-	many	TRBJ2-5	CSATPGQETQYF	TGCAGTGCTACTCCTGGCCAAGAGACCCAGTACTTC
TRBV27	TRBD2	many	TRBJ2-1	CASSLGRTSVTNEQFF	TGTGCCAGCAGTTTAGGGAGGACTAGCGTTACCAATGAGCAGTTCTTC
TRBV20-1	TRBD2	many	TRBJ2-7	CSAPGTSGYSYEQYF	TGCAGTGCCCCCGGGACTAGCGGGTACTCCTACGAGCAGTACTTC
TRBV7-2	TRBD1	few	TRBJ2-3	CASSLGQGSRTDTQYF	TGTGCCAGCAGCTTAGGACAGGGGTCCCGCACAGATACGCAGTATTTT
TRBV9	-	many	TRBJ2-1	CASSVKGFNEQFF	TGTGCCAGCAGCGTGAAGGGGTTCAATGAGCAGTTCTTC
TRBV9	TRBD1	few	TRBJ2-7	CASSVGTGGSYEQYF	TGTGCCAGCAGCGTAGGGACAGGGGGCTCCTACGAGCAGTACTTC
TRBV29-1	-	few	TRBJ1-1	CSVGEGGRPNMAFF	TGCAGCGTCGGTGAAGGGGGACGCCCGAACATGGCTTTCTTT
TRBV29-1	TRBD1	few	TRBJ2-2	CSGQGSDTGELFF	TGCAGCGGACAGGGGTCGGACACCGGGGAGCTGTTTTTT
TRBV12-3/TRBV12-4	-	-	TRBJ2-1	CASRAAGEQFF	TGTGCCAGCAGGGCCGCTGGTGAGCAGTTCTTC
TRBV2	-	-	TRBJ2-7	CASSERVRGPYEQYF	TGTGCCAGCAGTGAAAGGGTTCGGGGCCCCTACGAGCAGTACTTC
TRBV7-9	-	-	TRBJ2-3	CASSLWVTDTQYF	TGTGCCAGCAGCTTATGGGTCACAGATACGCAGTATTTT
TRBV15	TRBD1	-	TRBJ2-1	CATSRPIGQGVYNEQFF	TGTGCCACCAGCAGACCCATAGGACAGGGGGTCTACAATGAGCAGTTCTTC
TRBV12-3/TRBV12-4	-	-	TRBJ2-4	CASSLFEGIQYF	TGTGCCAGCAGTTTGTTCGAGGGCATTCAGTACTTC
TRBV12-3/TRBV12-4	-	-	TRBJ1-3	CASRGHNSGNTIYF	TGTGCCAGCCGGGGACACAACTCTGGAAACACCATATATTTT
TRBV20-1	-	many	TRBJ2-7	CSARDPRGDTYEQYF	TGCAGTGCTAGAGATCCCAGGGGGGACACCTACGAGCAGTACTTC
TRBV20-1	TRBD2	many	TRBJ2-7	CSASGLAGESYEQYF	TGCAGTGCTAGTGGACTAGCGGGAGAGTCCTACGAGCAGTACTTC
TRBV5-6	-	many	TRBJ2-1	CASSLAGTSNEQFF	TGTGCCAGCAGCTTGGCGGGGACGAGCAATGAGCAGTTCTTC
TRBV6-5	-	few	TRBJ1-4	CASSYSITDNEKLFF	TGTGCCAGCAGTTACTCGATCACGGATAATGAAAAACTGTTTTTT
TRBV2	TRBD1	-	TRBJ2-1	CASSEQGAYNEQFF	TGTGCCAGCAGTGAACAGGGGGCTTACAATGAGCAGTTCTTC